Listed below are T cell receptor beta chains from one sample, sequenced in a study of shared clonotypes between healthy human individuals. TCRdb's copy holds only in-frame clones and misses some; the assay was immunoSEQ multiplex PCR. The sample has approximately 2,300,000 clones; around 92% are singletons. Input material: naive CD4+ T cells from PBMCs. All receptors derive from a man aged 18 to 30 in good health. Some clones in this sample may be carry-over from other donors' samples. Each CDR3 is given with its conserved first and last residue.

TRBV7-9	TRBJ2-3	CASSRPGIWDTQYF
TRBV19	TRBJ1-1	CASSDTGGFSTEAFF
TRBV7-9	TRBJ2-1	CASSLGFVGEQFF
TRBV7-9	TRBJ1-2	CASSLITLYGYTF
TRBV11-3	TRBJ2-3	CASSMGQSTDTQYF
TRBV7-9	TRBJ2-1	CASRQTSGESYNEQFF
TRBV14	TRBJ1-1	CASSEDPRQGYTEAFF
TRBV7-3	TRBJ2-1	CASSSWEDGEQFF
TRBV27	TRBJ1-3	CASRPTGPRNTIYF
TRBV28	TRBJ1-1	CASTGLFF
TRBV7-2	TRBJ2-3	CASSYQFPDTQYF
TRBV5-4	TRBJ2-3	CASSFRLAGRASTDTQYF